A single sample is the source of the 10 T cell receptor beta chains below, sequenced in a study of blood T cell repertoires in COVID-19. This table comes from immunoSEQ multiplex PCR, and its TCRdb copy is limited to in-frame clones, with some not included. This sample has roughly 300,000 clones, with around 87% found just once. What was sequenced was PBMCs or T cells enriched from blood (not recorded which). These receptors were taken from a woman aged 25 to 39 who had recovered from COVID-19.

This chain connects TRBV5-6 to TRBJ1-2; no reliable D call. The V end lost 0 bases, the J end lost 0 bases, and 9 bases lay between the germline ends. The CDR3 has 15 amino acids. Germline CDR1 is SGHDT and CDR2 is YYEEEE. The CDR3 protein is CASSLGPLANYGYTF. The CDR3, as DNA: TGTGCCAGCAGCTTGGGTCCCCTAGCTAACTATGGCTACACCTTC.

The V call is TRBV13, the J call TRBJ2-2; 13 bases agree with TRBD2. This CDR3 region has 17 residues. V was clipped by 5 bases and J by 3 bases; unmatched bases: 6. From germline, CDR1 is PRHDT and CDR2 FYEKMQ (reference sequence). Written as DNA, the CDR3 is TGTGCCAGCAGCGCCCGACTAGCGGGGGGCCACACCGGGGAGCTGTTTTTT. Translation: CASSARLAGGHTGELFF.

This sequence joins TRBV7-8 and TRBJ2-3; a weak D match, TRBD2 (7 bases). The germline V and J ends were trimmed by 5 bases and 4 bases, with 13 bases remaining between them. This CDR3 contains 14 residues. CDR1 SGHVS and CDR2 FQNEAQ come from the germline V gene. CDR3 amino acids: CASSLGGPSDTQYF. Written as DNA, the CDR3 is TGTGCCAGCAGCCTCGGGGGGCCCTCAGATACGCAGTATTTT.

The chain employs TRBV7-9 and TRBJ1-1; 8 positions agree with TRBD1. Looked up from germline, CDR1 is SEHNR and CDR2 is FQNEAQ (reference sequence). The CDR3 contains 15 residues. V trimming: 4 bases; J trimming: 4 bases; junction bases outside the gene matches: 8. Here the CDR3 DNA reads TGTGCCAGCAGCTGGTGGACAGGGTCTGGCACTGAAGCTTTCTTT. It yields the protein CASSWWTGSGTEAFF.

This chain connects TRBV11-2 to TRBJ2-3, with 12 nucleotides matching TRBD2. Trimming removed 0 bases from V and 2 bases from J; junction bases left unmatched: 6. Germline V gene lookup returns CDR1 SGHAT and CDR2 FQNNGV. The CDR3 has 18 amino acids. The CDR3 reads CASSLERLAGANTDTQYF. CDR3 in DNA: TGTGCCAGCAGCTTAGAGAGACTAGCGGGGGCAAACACAGATACGCAGTATTTT.

V is TRBV20-1 and J is TRBJ1-6; possible D gene TRBD1, 5 bases. With 3 bases removed from V and 7 bases from J, the gap between germline ends came to 16 bases. The CDR3 is 15 residues long. Germline V CDR1 and CDR2: DFQATT, SNEGSKA (reference sequence). CDR3 loop: CSASQGRVENSPLHF. As DNA, the CDR3 is TGCAGTGCTAGTCAGGGAAGGGTAGAGAATTCACCCCTCCACTTT.

CDR3: CASSLGRSDGYTF. CDR3 bases: TGCGCCAGCAGCTTGGGGCGGAGCGACGGCTACACCTTC. This sequence joins TRBV5-1 and TRBJ1-2; D is unresolved. CDR3 size: 13 residues. The germline V gene has CDR1 SGHRS and CDR2 YFSETQ. Trimming removed 0 bases from V and 8 bases from J, with 11 bases in between.

This chain connects TRBV28 to TRBJ2-7, with D possibly TRBD2 on 6 matching bases. CDR1 MDHEN and CDR2 SYDVKM come from the germline V gene. The V end lost 11 bases, the J end lost 0 bases, and 11 bases lay between the germline ends. The CDR3 covers 12 residues. CDR3 in amino acids: CAAGLPSYEQYF. Here the CDR3 DNA reads TGTGCCGCGGGACTTCCCTCCTACGAGCAGTACTTC.

The chain carries TRBV7-9 and TRBJ1-2, with D tentatively TRBD1 (5 bases). Germline V gene lookup returns CDR1 SEHNR and CDR2 FQNEAQ (reference sequence). Trimming cost V 5 bases and J 10 bases, with 17 bases left between them. CDR3 size: 13 residues. The CDR3 loop is CASSGGTILDYTF. CDR3 in DNA: TGTGCCAGCAGCGGAGGGACGATTCTCGACTACACCTTC. Supplemented by reference TRBV7-9 and TRBJ1-2, the full variable domain reads DTGVSQNPRHKITKRGQNVTFRCDPISEHNRLYWYRQTLGQGPEFLTYFQNEAQLEKSRLLSDRFSAERPKGSFSTLEIQRTEQGDSAMYLCASSGGTILDYTFGSGTRLTVV.

The chain links TRBV23-1 to TRBJ1-1, with 7 nucleotides matching TRBD1. TRBV23-1 is noted as an ORF with a role that remains uncertain. V was clipped by 0 bases and J by 1 base; unmatched bases: 5. The CDR3 has 16 amino acids. CDR3 amino acids: CASSQSRGTENTEAFF. CDR3 sequence (DNA): TGCGCCAGCAGTCAATCTAGGGGGACAGAGAACACTGAAGCTTTCTTT.